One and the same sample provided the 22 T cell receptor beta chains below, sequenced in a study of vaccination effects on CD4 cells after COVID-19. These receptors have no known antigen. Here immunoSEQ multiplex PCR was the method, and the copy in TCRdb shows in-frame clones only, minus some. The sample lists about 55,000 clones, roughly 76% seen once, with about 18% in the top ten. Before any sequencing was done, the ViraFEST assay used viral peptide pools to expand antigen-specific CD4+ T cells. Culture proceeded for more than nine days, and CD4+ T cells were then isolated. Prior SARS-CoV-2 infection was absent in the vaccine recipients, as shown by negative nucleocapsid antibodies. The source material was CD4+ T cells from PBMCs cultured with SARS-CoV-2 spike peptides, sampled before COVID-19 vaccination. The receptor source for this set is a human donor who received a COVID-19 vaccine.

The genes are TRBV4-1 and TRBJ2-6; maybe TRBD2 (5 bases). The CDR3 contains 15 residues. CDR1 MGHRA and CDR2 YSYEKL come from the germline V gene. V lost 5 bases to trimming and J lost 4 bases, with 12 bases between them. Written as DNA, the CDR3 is TGCGCCAGCAGCTTCAGCCCGGGAGGGGCCAACGTCCTGACTTTC. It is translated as CASSFSPGGANVLTF.

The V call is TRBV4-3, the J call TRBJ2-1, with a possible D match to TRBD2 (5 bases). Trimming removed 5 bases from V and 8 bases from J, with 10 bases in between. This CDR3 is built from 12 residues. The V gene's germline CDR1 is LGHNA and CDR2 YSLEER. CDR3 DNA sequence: TGCGCCAGCAGCTTAGGACTCCATGAGCAGTTCTTC. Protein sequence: CASSLGLHEQFF.

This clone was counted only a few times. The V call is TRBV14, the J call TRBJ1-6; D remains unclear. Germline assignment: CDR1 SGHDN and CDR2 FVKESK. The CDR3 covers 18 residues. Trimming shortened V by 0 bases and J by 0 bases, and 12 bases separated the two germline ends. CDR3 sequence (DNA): TGTGCCAGCAGCCAAGACCAGCAAGGGAGCTCCTATAATTCACCCCTCCACTTT. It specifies CASSQDQQGSSYNSPLHF.

CDR3 DNA: TGTGCCAGCAGCCCCCCTGGGTCGGATGAGCAGTTCTTC. It codes for CASSPPGSDEQFF. This sequence joins TRBV9 and TRBJ2-1; D remains ambiguous. This CDR3 has 13 residues. Germline V gene lookup returns CDR1 SGDLS and CDR2 YYNGEE. Trimming took off 4 bases at V and 8 bases at J, with 13 bases between the two ends.

The CDR3 DNA sequence: TGCAGCGTTGAGGCGACAGGGGGAGACTATGGCTACACCTTC. Amino acids: CSVEATGGDYGYTF. V and J are TRBV29-1 and TRBJ1-2, with 9 bases lining up with TRBD1. Germline V gene data show CDR1 as SQVTM and CDR2 as ANQGSEA. The CDR3 contains 14 residues. With V trimmed by 3 bases and J by 3 bases, 5 bases remained unmatched.

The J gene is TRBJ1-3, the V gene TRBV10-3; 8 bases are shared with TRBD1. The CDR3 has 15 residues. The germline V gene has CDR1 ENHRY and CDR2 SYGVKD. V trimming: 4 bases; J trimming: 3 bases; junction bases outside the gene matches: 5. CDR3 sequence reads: CAISATGAFGNTIYF. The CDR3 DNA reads TGTGCCATCAGTGCGACAGGGGCATTTGGAAACACCATATATTTT.

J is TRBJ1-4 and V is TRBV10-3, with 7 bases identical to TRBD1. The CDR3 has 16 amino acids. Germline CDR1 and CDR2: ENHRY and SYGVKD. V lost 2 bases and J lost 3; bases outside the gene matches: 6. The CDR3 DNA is TGTGCCATCAGTGAGGGCAGGGGGATGGCTAATGAAAAACTGTTTTTT. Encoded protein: CAISEGRGMANEKLFF.

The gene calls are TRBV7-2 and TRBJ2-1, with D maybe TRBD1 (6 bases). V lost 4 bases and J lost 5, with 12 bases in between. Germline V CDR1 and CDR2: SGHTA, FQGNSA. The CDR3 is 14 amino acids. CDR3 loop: CASSSAQGNNEQFF. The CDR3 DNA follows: TGTGCCAGCAGCTCAGCGCAGGGGAACAATGAGCAGTTCTTC.

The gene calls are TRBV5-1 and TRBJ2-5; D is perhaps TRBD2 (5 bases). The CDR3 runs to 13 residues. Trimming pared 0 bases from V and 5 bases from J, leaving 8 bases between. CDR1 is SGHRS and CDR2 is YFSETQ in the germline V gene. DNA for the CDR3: TGCGCCAGCAGCTTGGCCCGCGGGGAGACCCAGTACTTC. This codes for CASSLARGETQYF.

CDR3 coding DNA: TGCGCCAGCAGCGTCACTAGCGGGGGGGCCCGTGGCACAGATACGCAGTATTTT. Translating it yields CASSVTSGGARGTDTQYF. This sequence joins TRBV5-1 and TRBJ2-3; TRBD2 matches at 13 bases. The CDR3 sequence is 18 residues long. The germline gives CDR1 SGHRS, CDR2 YFSETQ. Losses at the gene ends were 4 bases for V and 1 base for J; bases not matched to a gene: 9.

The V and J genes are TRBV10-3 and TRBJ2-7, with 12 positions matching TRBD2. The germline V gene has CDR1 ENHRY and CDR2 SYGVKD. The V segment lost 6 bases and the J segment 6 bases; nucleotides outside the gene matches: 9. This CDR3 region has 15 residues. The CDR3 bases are TGTGCCATCAGCCCCAGACTAGCGGGGGAGGCCGAGCAGTACTTC. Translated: CAISPRLAGEAEQYF.

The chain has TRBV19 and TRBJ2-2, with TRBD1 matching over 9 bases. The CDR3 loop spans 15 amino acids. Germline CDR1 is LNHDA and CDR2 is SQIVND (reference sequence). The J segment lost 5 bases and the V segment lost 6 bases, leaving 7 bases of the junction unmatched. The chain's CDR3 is CASSRQGVKTGELFF. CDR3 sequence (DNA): TGTGCCAGTAGCCGACAGGGGGTGAAGACCGGGGAGCTGTTTTTT.

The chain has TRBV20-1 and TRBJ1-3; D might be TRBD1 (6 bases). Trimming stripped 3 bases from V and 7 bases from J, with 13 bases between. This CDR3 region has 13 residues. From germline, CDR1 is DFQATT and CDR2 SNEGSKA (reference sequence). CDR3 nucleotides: TGCAGTGCTAGTGAACCGGGGGGCAACACCATATATTTT. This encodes CSASEPGGNTIYF.

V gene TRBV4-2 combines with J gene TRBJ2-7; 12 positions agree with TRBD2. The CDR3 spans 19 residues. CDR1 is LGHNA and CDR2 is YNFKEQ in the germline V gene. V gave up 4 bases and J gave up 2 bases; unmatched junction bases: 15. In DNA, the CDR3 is TGTGCCAGCAGCCGGACCGTTTCAACTAGCGGGGGGAAAGCCTACGAGCAGTACTTC. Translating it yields CASSRTVSTSGGKAYEQYF.

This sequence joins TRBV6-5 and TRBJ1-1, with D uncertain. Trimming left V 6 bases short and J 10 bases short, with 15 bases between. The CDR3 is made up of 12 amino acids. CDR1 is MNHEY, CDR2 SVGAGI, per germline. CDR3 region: CASRGGGRVAFF. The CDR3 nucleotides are TGTGCCAGCAGGGGCGGCGGGCGCGTAGCTTTCTTT.

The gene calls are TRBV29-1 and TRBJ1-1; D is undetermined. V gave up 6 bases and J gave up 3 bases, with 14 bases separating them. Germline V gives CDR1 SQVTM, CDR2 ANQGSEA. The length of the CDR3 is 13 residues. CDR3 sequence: CSVLDWGDTEAFF. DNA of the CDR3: TGCAGCGTCTTGGACTGGGGAGACACTGAAGCTTTCTTT. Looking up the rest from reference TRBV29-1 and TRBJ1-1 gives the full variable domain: SAVISQKPSRDICQRGTSLTIQCQVDSQVTMMFWYRQQPGQSLTLIATANQGSEATYESGFVIDKFPISRPNLTFSTLTVSNMSPEDSSIYLCSVLDWGDTEAFFGQGTRLTVV.

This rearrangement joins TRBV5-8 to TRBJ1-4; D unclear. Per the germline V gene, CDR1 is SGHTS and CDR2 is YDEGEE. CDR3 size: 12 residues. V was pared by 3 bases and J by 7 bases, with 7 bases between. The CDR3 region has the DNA TGTGCCAGCAGCTCGGGCGGTGAAAAACTGTTTTTT. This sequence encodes CASSSGGEKLFF.

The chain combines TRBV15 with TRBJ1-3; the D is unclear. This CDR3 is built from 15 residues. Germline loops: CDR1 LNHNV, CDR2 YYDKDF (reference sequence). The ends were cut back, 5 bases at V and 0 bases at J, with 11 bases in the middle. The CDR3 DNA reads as TGTGCCACCAGCGAGGCCGCACTCTCTGGAAACACCATATATTTT. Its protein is CATSEAALSGNTIYF.

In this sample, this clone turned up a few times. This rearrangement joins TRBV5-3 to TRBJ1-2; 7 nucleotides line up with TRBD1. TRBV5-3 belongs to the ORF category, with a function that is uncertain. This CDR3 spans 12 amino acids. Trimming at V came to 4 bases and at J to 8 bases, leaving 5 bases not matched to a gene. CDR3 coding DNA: TGTGCCAGAAGCAGGGGGCTGAGAGGCTACACCTTC. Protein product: CARSRGLRGYTF.

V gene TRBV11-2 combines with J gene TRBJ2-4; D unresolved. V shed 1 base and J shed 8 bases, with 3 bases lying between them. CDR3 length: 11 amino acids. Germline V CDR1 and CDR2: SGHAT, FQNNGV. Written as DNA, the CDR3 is TGTGCCAGCAGCTTAGCCGACATTCAGTACTTC. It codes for CASSLADIQYF.

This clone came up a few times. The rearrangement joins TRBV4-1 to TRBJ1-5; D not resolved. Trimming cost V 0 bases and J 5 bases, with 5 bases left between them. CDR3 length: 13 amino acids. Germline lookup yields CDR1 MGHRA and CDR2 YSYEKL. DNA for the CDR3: TGCGCCAGCAGCCAAGATCTGGATCAGCCCCAGCATTTT. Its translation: CASSQDLDQPQHF.

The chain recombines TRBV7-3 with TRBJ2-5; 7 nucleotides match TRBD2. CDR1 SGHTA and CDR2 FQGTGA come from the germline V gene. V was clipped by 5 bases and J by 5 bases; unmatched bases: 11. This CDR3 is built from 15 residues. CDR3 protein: CASSISGVRGETQYF. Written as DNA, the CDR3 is TGTGCCAGCAGCATAAGCGGGGTTAGAGGGGAGACCCAGTACTTC.